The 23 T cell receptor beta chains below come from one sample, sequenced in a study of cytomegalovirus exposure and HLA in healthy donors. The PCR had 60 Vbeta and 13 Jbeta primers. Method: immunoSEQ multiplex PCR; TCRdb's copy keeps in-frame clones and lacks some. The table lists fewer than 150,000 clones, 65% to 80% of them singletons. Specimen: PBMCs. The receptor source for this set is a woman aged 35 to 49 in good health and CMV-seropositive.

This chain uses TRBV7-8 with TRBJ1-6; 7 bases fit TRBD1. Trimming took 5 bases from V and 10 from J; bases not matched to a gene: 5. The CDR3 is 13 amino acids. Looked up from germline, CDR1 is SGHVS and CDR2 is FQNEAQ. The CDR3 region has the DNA TGTGCCAGCAGCCAGGGGACAGACTCACCCCTCCACTTT. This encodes CASSQGTDSPLHF. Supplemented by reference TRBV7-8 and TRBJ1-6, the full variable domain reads GAGVSQSPRYKVAKRGQDVALRCDPISGHVSLFWYQQALGQGPEFLTYFQNEAQLDKSGLPSDRFFAERPEGSVSTLKIQRTQQEDSAVYLCASSQGTDSPLHFGNGTRLTVT.

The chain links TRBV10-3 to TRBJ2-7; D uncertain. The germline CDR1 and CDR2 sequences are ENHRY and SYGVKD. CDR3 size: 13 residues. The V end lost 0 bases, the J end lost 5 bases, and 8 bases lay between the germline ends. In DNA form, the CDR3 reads TGTGCCATCAGTGAGTCGAAAGCCCACGAGCAGTACTTC. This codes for CAISESKAHEQYF.

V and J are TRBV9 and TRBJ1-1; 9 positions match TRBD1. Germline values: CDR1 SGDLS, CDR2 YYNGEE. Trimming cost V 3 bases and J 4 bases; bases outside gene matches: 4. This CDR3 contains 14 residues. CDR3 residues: CASSGGQGSTEAFF. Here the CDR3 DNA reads TGTGCCAGCAGCGGCGGACAGGGGAGCACTGAAGCTTTCTTT. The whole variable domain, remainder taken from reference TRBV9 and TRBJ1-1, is DSGVTQTPKHLITATGQRVTLRCSPRSGDLSVYWYQQSLDQGLQFLIQYYNGEERAKGNILERFSAQQFPDLHSELNLSSLELGDSALYFCASSGGQGSTEAFFGQGTRLTVV.

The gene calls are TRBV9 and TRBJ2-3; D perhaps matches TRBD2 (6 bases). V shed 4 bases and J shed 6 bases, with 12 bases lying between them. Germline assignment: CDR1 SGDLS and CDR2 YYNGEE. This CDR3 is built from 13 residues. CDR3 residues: CASSTGTFDTQYF. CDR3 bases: TGTGCCAGCAGCACCGGGACTTTCGATACGCAGTATTTT.

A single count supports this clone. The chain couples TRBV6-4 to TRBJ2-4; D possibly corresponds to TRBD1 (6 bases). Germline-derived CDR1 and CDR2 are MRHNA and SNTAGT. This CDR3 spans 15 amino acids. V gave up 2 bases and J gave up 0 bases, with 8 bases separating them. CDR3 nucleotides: TGTGCCAGCAGTGACCTAGGGGGAGCCAAAAACATTCAGTACTTC. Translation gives CASSDLGGAKNIQYF.

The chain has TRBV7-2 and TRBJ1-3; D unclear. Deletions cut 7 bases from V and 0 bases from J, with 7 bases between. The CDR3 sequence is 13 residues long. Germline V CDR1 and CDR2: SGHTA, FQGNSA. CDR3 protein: CASIAGSGNTIYF. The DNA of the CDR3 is TGTGCCAGCATTGCGGGCTCTGGAAACACCATATATTTT.

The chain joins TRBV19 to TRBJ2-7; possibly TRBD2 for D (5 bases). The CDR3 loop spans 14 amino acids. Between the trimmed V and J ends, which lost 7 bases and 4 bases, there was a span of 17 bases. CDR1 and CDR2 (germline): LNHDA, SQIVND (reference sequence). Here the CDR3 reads CASTETGKPYEQYF. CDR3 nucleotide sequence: TGTGCCAGTACGGAGACCGGGAAACCTTACGAGCAGTACTTC.

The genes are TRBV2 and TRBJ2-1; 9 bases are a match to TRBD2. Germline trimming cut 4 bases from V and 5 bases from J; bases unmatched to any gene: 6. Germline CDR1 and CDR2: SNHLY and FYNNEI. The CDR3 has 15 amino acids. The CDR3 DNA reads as TGTGCCAGCAGTGGCTTAGCGGGGGCGCACAATGAGCAGTTCTTC. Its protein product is CASSGLAGAHNEQFF. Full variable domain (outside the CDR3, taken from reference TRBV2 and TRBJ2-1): EPEVTQTPSHQVTQMGQEVILRCVPISNHLYFYWYRQILGQKVEFLVSFYNNEISEKSEIFDDQFSVERPDGSNFTLKIRSTKLEDSAMYFCASSGLAGAHNEQFFGPGTRLTVL.

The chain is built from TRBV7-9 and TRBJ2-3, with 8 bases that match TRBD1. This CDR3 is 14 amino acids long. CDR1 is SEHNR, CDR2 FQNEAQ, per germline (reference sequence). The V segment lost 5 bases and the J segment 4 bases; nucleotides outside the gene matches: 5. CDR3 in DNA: TGTGCCAGCAGCAGCCAGGGGGCCCCAGATACGCAGTATTTT. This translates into CASSSQGAPDTQYF.

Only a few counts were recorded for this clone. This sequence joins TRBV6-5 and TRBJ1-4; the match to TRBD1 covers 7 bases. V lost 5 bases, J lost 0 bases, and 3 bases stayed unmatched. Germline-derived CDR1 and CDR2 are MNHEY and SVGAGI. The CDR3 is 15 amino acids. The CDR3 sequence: CASSPQGATNEKLFF. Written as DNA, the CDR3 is TGTGCCAGCAGTCCCCAGGGGGCAACTAATGAAAAACTGTTTTTT.

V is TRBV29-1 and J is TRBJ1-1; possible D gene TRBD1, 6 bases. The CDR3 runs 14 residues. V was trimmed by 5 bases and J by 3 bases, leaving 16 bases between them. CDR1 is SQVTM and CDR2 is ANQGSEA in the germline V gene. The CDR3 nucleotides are TGCAGCGTTCCACTGGTGGGACAAGACACTGAAGCTTTCTTT. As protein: CSVPLVGQDTEAFF.

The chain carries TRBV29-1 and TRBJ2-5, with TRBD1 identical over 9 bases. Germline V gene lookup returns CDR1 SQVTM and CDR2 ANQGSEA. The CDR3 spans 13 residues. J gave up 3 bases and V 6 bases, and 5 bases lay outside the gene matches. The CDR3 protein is CSVDGQGKETQYF. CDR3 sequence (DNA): TGCAGCGTAGACGGACAGGGGAAAGAGACCCAGTACTTC.

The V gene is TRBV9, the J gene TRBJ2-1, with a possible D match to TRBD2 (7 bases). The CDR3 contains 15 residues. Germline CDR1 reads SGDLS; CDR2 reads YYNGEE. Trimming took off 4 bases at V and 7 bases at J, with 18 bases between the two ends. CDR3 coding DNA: TGTGCCAGCAGCCCCCTGAGGGGGGGTCGGAATGAGCAGTTCTTC. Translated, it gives CASSPLRGGRNEQFF.

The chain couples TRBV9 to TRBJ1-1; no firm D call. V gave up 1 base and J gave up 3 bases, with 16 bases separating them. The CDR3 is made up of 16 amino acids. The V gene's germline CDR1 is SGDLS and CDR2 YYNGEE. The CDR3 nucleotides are TGTGCCAGCAGCGTATCTTACTTATTGAGAGACACTGAAGCTTTCTTT. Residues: CASSVSYLLRDTEAFF.

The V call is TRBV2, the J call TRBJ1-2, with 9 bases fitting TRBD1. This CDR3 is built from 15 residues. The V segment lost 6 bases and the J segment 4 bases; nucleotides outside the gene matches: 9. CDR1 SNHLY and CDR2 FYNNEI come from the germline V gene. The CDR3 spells CASSVAGTGTYGYTF. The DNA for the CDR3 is TGTGCCAGCAGCGTTGCCGGGACAGGGACCTATGGCTACACCTTC. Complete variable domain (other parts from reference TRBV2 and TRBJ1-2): EPEVTQTPSHQVTQMGQEVILRCVPISNHLYFYWYRQILGQKVEFLVSFYNNEISEKSEIFDDQFSVERPDGSNFTLKIRSTKLEDSAMYFCASSVAGTGTYGYTFGSGTRLTVV.

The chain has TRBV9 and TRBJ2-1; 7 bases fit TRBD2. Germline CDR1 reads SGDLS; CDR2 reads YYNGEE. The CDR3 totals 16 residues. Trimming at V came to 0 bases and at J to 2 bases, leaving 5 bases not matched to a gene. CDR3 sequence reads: CASSVVAGEAYNEQFF. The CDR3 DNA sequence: TGTGCCAGCAGCGTAGTCGCGGGAGAGGCCTACAATGAGCAGTTCTTC.

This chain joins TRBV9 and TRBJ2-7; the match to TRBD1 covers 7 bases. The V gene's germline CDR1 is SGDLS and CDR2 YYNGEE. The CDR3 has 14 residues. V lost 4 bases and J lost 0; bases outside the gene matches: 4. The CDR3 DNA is TGTGCCAGCAGCTTCAGGGACAGCTCCTACGAGCAGTACTTC. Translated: CASSFRDSSYEQYF.

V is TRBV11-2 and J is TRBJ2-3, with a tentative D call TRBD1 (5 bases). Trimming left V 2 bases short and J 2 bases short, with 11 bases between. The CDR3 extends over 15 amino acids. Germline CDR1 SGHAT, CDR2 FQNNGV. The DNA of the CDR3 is TGTGCCAGCAGCTTACAAGGGGTCCCCACAGATACGCAGTATTTT. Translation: CASSLQGVPTDTQYF.

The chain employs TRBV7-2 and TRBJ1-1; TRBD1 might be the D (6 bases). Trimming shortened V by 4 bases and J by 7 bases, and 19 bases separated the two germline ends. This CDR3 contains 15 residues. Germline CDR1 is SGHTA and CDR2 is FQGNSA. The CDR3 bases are TGTGCCAGCAGCTCCCCGACCCGGGACACCCGTGAAGCTTTCTTT. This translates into CASSSPTRDTREAFF.

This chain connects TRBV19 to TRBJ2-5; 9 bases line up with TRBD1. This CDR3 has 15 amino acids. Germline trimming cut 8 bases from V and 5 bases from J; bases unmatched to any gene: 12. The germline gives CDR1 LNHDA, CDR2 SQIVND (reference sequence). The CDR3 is CASQRPGQGPETQYF. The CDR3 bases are TGTGCCAGTCAAAGACCGGGACAGGGACCGGAGACCCAGTACTTC.

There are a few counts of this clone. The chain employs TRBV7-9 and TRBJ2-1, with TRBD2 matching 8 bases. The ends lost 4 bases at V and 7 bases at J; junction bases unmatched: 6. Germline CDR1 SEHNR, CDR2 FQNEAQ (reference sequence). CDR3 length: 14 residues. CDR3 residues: CASSSSASGNEQFF. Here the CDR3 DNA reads TGTGCCAGCAGCTCCTCCGCTAGCGGGAATGAGCAGTTCTTC.

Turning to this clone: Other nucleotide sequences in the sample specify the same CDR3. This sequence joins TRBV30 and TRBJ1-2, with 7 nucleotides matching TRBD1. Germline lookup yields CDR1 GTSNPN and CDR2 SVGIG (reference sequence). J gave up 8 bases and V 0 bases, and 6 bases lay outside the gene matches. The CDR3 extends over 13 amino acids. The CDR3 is CAWSVQGGGGYTF. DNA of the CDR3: TGTGCCTGGAGTGTACAAGGGGGCGGAGGCTACACCTTC.

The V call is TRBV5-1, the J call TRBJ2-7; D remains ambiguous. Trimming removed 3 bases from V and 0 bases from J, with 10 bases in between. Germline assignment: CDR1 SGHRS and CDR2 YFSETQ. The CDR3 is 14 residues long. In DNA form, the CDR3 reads TGCGCCAGCAGCTCACAGCTGAGCTCCTACGAGCAGTACTTC. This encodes CASSSQLSSYEQYF.